This is a list of T cell receptor beta chains from one sample in a study of T cell responses to AZD1222 COVID-19 vaccine. Repertoires were generated with immunoSEQ multiplex PCR, while TCRdb's copy carries only in-frame clones and drops some. The table records about 200,000 clones, approximately 93% of them present only once. The sample consisted of peripheral blood, taken 28 days after the second AZD1222 dose. Receptors originate from an adult who received the AZD1222 COVID-19 vaccine. CDR3s include the opening cysteine and the closing phenylalanine or tryptophan. The order of the fields is J gene, D gene, clone size, CDR3 length, V gene, CDR3 protein, CDR3 DNA. A D gene is named only where the DNA matches it firmly. Clone size is stated in some rows and not others, as once, few, many or a class when expanded.

TRBJ2-1	TRBD2	-	14	TRBV24-1	CATSETSGVHEQFF	TGTGCCACCAGTGAAACTAGCGGTGTGCATGAGCAGTTCTTC
TRBJ1-2	TRBD1	-	16	TRBV7-9	CASSLGAGGPNYGYTF	TGTGCCAGCAGCTTAGGCGCAGGGGGGCCCAACTATGGCTACACCTTC
TRBJ1-2	TRBD1	-	14	TRBV18	CASSPQGDNYGYTF	TGTGCCAGCTCTCCCCAGGGGGATAACTATGGCTACACCTTC
TRBJ2-3	-	-	13	TRBV6-5	CASRTTSTDTQYF	TGTGCCAGCAGGACCACCAGCACAGATACGCAGTATTTT
TRBJ2-7	TRBD1	-	18	TRBV4-1	CASSQDWLWDRGSYEQYF	TGCGCCAGCAGCCAAGATTGGTTGTGGGACAGGGGCTCCTACGAGCAGTACTTC
TRBJ2-7	TRBD1	-	17	TRBV3-1/TRBV3-2	CASSQYQDRANPYEQYF	TGTGCCAGCAGCCAATATCAGGACAGGGCGAACCCCTACGAGCAGTACTTC
TRBJ2-3	-	-	13	TRBV3-1/TRBV3-2	CASSQRGADTQYF	TGTGCCAGCAGCCAACGGGGAGCAGATACGCAGTATTTT
TRBJ1-6	-	-	16	TRBV7-9	CASSPQGRLPNSPLHF	TGTGCCAGCAGCCCGCAGGGTCGGCTCCCGAATTCACCCCTCCACTTT
TRBJ1-1	TRBD1	-	15	TRBV7-6	CASSQGTGATVEAFF	TGTGCCAGCAGCCAAGGGACAGGGGCAACTGTTGAAGCTTTCTTT
TRBJ2-7	TRBD2	-	11	TRBV2	CASSGGGQQYF	TGTGCCAGCAGCGGGGGGGGACAGCAGTACTTC
TRBJ2-1	TRBD2	-	16	TRBV27	CASSLRGTSSYNEQFF	TGTGCCAGCAGTTTAAGGGGGACTAGCTCCTACAATGAGCAGTTCTTC
TRBJ1-1	-	-	15	TRBV7-3	CASSSRGGSDTEAFF	TGTGCCAGCAGCTCCCGGGGGGGTTCTGACACTGAAGCTTTCTTT
TRBJ2-1	TRBD2	-	17	TRBV7-9	CASRSVSGGSSYNEQFF	TGTGCCAGCAGATCAGTCAGCGGGGGGAGCTCCTACAATGAGCAGTTCTTC
TRBJ1-1	-	-	14	TRBV10-3	CAISESTGTTEAFF	TGTGCCATCAGTGAGTCGACGGGGACGACTGAAGCTTTCTTT
TRBJ2-5	-	-	12	TRBV29-1	CSAKGVRETQYF	TGCAGCGCTAAGGGGGTCCGAGAGACCCAGTACTTC
TRBJ1-2	-	-	13	TRBV5-1	CASSPEANYGYTF	TGCGCCAGCAGCCCTGAGGCCAACTATGGCTACACCTTC
TRBJ1-1	-	-	13	TRBV6-2/TRBV6-3	CASSYEVGTEAFF	TGTGCCAGCAGTTATGAGGTGGGGACTGAAGCTTTCTTT
TRBJ1-5	-	-	15	TRBV5-5	CASSPRLGANQPQHF	TGTGCCAGCAGCCCCCGGCTGGGAGCAAATCAGCCCCAGCATTTT
TRBJ1-5	-	-	14	TRBV7-2	CASSLAWQNQPQHF	TGTGCCAGCAGCTTAGCGTGGCAGAATCAGCCCCAGCATTTT
TRBJ2-1	TRBD2	-	16	TRBV19	CASSIRRGGVYNEQFF	TGTGCCAGTAGTATACGTCGGGGGGGTGTCTACAATGAGCAGTTCTTC
TRBJ2-3	-	-	15	TRBV4-1	CASSQESGVTDTQYF	TGCGCCAGCAGCCAAGAGTCAGGTGTCACAGATACGCAGTATTTT
TRBJ1-5	TRBD1	once	14	TRBV6-1	CASSETGGHQPQHF	TGTGCCAGCAGTGAGACAGGGGGTCATCAGCCCCAGCATTTT
TRBJ1-2	-	-	14	TRBV19	CASTDRVANYGYTF	TGTGCCAGTACCGACCGCGTCGCTAACTATGGCTACACCTTC
TRBJ1-1	TRBD1	-	16	TRBV19	CASSIDLGQGKPEAFF	TGTGCCAGTAGTATAGATCTGGGACAGGGGAAGCCTGAAGCTTTCTTT
TRBJ2-1	-	-	16	TRBV5-4	CASSLDVQASYNEQFF	TGTGCCAGCAGCTTGGATGTTCAAGCCTCCTACAATGAGCAGTTCTTC
TRBJ2-1	TRBD2	-	14	TRBV19	CASSPAGGYNEQFF	TGTGCCAGTAGTCCGGCGGGGGGGTACAATGAGCAGTTCTTC
TRBJ1-3	-	-	15	TRBV5-1	CASSLASTGRDTIYF	TGCGCCAGCAGCTTGGCCTCCACGGGGCGAGACACCATATATTTT
TRBJ1-5	-	-	11	TRBV6-2/TRBV6-3	CASSEGTLQHF	TGTGCCAGCAGCGAAGGGACCCTTCAGCATTTT
TRBJ2-3	-	-	15	TRBV4-1	CASSQGPLRTDTQYF	TGCGCCAGCAGCCAAGGCCCCCTCCGTACAGATACGCAGTATTTT
TRBJ1-4	-	-	15	TRBV7-2	CASSADGTPNEKLFF	TGTGCCAGCAGCGCCGACGGGACACCTAATGAAAAACTGTTTTTT
TRBJ1-6	TRBD1	-	14	TRBV6-5	CASRWDRGNSPLHF	TGTGCCAGCAGGTGGGACAGGGGGAATTCACCCCTCCACTTT
TRBJ2-7	-	-	13	TRBV6-5	CASSPRGSYEQYF	TGTGCCAGCAGTCCGCGCGGATCCTACGAGCAGTACTTC
TRBJ1-6	-	-	16	TRBV2	CASSDPGGGFNSPLHF	TGTGCCAGCAGTGATCCGGGGGGCGGTTTTAATTCACCCCTCCACTTT
TRBJ2-3	-	-	16	TRBV5-1	CASSLGAGGFTDTQYF	TGCGCCAGCAGCTTGGGGGCGGGCGGATTCACAGATACGCAGTATTTT
TRBJ1-1	-	-	15	TRBV5-1	CASSFIPGRSTEAFF	TGCGCCAGCAGCTTTATACCGGGGCGAAGCACTGAAGCTTTCTTT
TRBJ2-1	TRBD1	-	16	TRBV7-9	CASSLTGQGAYNEQFF	TGTGCCAGCAGCTTAACGGGTCAGGGGGCCTACAATGAGCAGTTCTTC
TRBJ2-5	-	-	13	TRBV5-4	CASSLLPQETQYF	TGTGCCAGCAGCTTGCTCCCGCAAGAGACCCAGTACTTC
TRBJ2-5	-	once	14	TRBV19	CASSTKGPLETQYF	TGTGCCAGTAGTACGAAGGGTCCGTTAGAGACCCAGTACTTC
TRBJ1-2	TRBD1	-	15	TRBV7-8	CASSSRGRAAYGYTF	TGTGCCAGCAGCTCCAGGGGGCGCGCTGCCTATGGCTACACCTTC
TRBJ1-4	-	-	13	TRBV4-1	CASSVRDDEKLFF	TGCGCCAGCAGCGTCCGGGACGATGAAAAACTGTTTTTT
TRBJ1-2	TRBD1	once	11	TRBV20-1	CSARTGGGYTF	TGCAGTGCGAGGACAGGGGGTGGCTACACCTTC
TRBJ1-1	-	once	15	TRBV5-1	CASSWDPTLNTEAFF	TGCGCCAGCAGCTGGGACCCAACTTTGAACACTGAAGCTTTCTTT
TRBJ1-1	-	once	13	TRBV7-3	CASSQGPEWGSFF	TGTGCCAGCAGCCAAGGGCCGGAATGGGGGTCTTTCTTT
TRBJ2-7	-	-	15	TRBV7-8	CASSLEGGPQFEQYF	TGTGCCAGCAGCTTAGAGGGGGGGCCCCAGTTCGAGCAGTACTTC
TRBJ1-1	-	-	12	TRBV7-9	CASSLGPAEAFF	TGTGCCAGCAGCTTAGGCCCCGCTGAAGCTTTCTTT
TRBJ1-2	-	-	14	TRBV5-1	CASSSLTNNYGYTF	TGCGCCAGCAGCTCTTTGACGAATAACTATGGCTACACCTTC